Following are 30 T cell receptor beta chains from one sample sequenced in a study of blood T cell repertoires in COVID-19. Sequenced by immunoSEQ multiplex PCR; TCRdb stores in-frame clones only, minus some. The repertoire includes roughly 330,000 clones, around 87% of them detected once, and about 5% sits in the top ten. Source material: PBMCs or T cells enriched from blood (not recorded which). These receptors were taken from a woman in her twenties or thirties who had recovered from COVID-19.

This chain links TRBV11-2 with TRBJ1-1, with 8 positions matching TRBD1. The CDR3 has 16 amino acids. J was trimmed by 6 bases and V by 4 bases; bases with no gene match: 13. Germline values: CDR1 SGHAT, CDR2 FQNNGV. The CDR3 coding sequence is TGTGCCAGCAGCTCCACCTTGACAGGGGCAGGGGCTGAAGCTTTCTTT. Translated, it gives CASSSTLTGAGAEAFF.

V and J are TRBV5-3 and TRBJ1-4; D is uncertain. TRBV5-3 is marked as an open reading frame, function uncertain. V lost 5 bases and J lost 0, with 11 bases in between. This CDR3 comprises 15 residues. CDR3 in DNA: TGTGCCAGAAGTGCTGTAGTGGCAACTAATGAAAAACTGTTTTTT. Amino acid sequence: CARSAVVATNEKLFF.

The chain couples TRBV13 to TRBJ1-2; 11 bases match TRBD1. CDR1 is PRHDT and CDR2 is FYEKMQ in the germline V gene (reference sequence). After removal of 5 bases from V and 8 bases from J, the junction contained 4 bases not matched to a gene. This CDR3 has 13 amino acids. CDR3 DNA: TGTGCCAGCAGCGGACAGGGGGCGAAAGGCTACACCTTC. Translation gives CASSGQGAKGYTF.

This clone was recorded once. The sample carries other DNA sequences with the same CDR3. The chain is built from TRBV27 and TRBJ1-5; D is possibly TRBD1 (6 bases). The CDR3 has 14 amino acids. Germline loops: CDR1 MNHEY, CDR2 SMNVEV (reference sequence). V was cut by 5 bases and J by 2 bases, with 10 bases left in between. The CDR3 sequence: CASSLRQGNQPQHF. CDR3 DNA sequence: TGTGCCAGCAGTCTTAGACAGGGCAATCAGCCCCAGCATTTT.

The chain combines TRBV29-1 with TRBJ2-7, with D possibly being TRBD2 (7 bases). V dropped 5 bases and J dropped 2 bases, with 13 bases sitting between them. Per the germline V gene, CDR1 is SQVTM and CDR2 is ANQGSEA. The CDR3 spans 13 residues. CDR3 coding DNA: TGCAGCGTTATCAGGGGAGGGACCTACGAGCAGTACTTC. Protein sequence: CSVIRGGTYEQYF.

CDR3: CASSEGRGVYEQYF. In DNA form, the CDR3 reads TGCGCCAGCAGTGAAGGCAGGGGTGTCTACGAGCAGTACTTC. The chain uses TRBV10-1 and TRBJ2-7; the D gene is possibly TRBD1 (6 bases). V was clipped by 3 bases and J by 3 bases, with 12 bases between them. The CDR3 spans 14 residues. CDR1 and CDR2 from the germline V gene are WNHNN and SYGVQD (reference sequence).

The V and J genes are TRBV10-2 and TRBJ2-7; D might be TRBD1 (6 bases). The CDR3 consists of 15 residues. V was shortened by 0 bases and J by 0 bases, with 9 bases between the two germline ends. Germline loops: CDR1 WSHSY, CDR2 SAAADI. This chain's CDR3 is CASSESPDSSYEQYF. For the CDR3, the DNA is TGCGCCAGCAGTGAGTCGCCGGACAGCTCCTACGAGCAGTACTTC.

The V and J genes are TRBV14 and TRBJ2-1, with 9 nucleotides matching TRBD2. The V gene's germline CDR1 is SGHDN and CDR2 FVKESK. V was clipped by 5 bases and J by 0 bases; unmatched bases: 5. This CDR3 is 16 amino acids long. The CDR3 protein is CASSSRGGLSYNEQFF. CDR3 sequence (DNA): TGTGCCAGCAGCTCGCGGGGGGGCCTCTCCTACAATGAGCAGTTCTTC. The variable domain in full, with the rest retrieved from reference TRBV14 and TRBJ2-1, is EAGVTQFPSHSVIEKGQTVTLRCDPISGHDNLYWYRRVMGKEIKFLLHFVKESKQDESGMPNNRFLAERTGGTYSTLKVQPAELEDSGVYFCASSSRGGLSYNEQFFGPGTRLTVL.

This clone was seen once. V usage is TRBV2 and J usage is TRBJ1-5; a possible D gene is TRBD1 (5 bases). Germline V gene sequence: CDR1 SNHLY, CDR2 FYNNEI. CDR3 length: 14 residues. V was shortened by 6 bases and J by 2 bases, with 11 bases between the two germline ends. CDR3: CASRETVGNQPQHF. Here the CDR3 DNA reads TGTGCCAGCAGGGAGACAGTGGGCAATCAGCCCCAGCATTTT. Combining the CDR3 with reference TRBV2 and TRBJ1-5 gives the whole variable domain EPEVTQTPSHQVTQMGQEVILRCVPISNHLYFYWYRQILGQKVEFLVSFYNNEISEKSEIFDDQFSVERPDGSNFTLKIRSTKLEDSAMYFCASRETVGNQPQHFGDGTRLSIL.

The chain employs TRBV4-1 and TRBJ1-5; 9 bases agree with TRBD1. Germline CDR1 is MGHRA and CDR2 is YSYEKL. This CDR3 has 14 residues. V trimming: 4 bases; J trimming: 4 bases; junction bases outside the gene matches: 2. The CDR3 bases are TGCGCCAGCAGCCGAGACAGGGGGAATCAGCCCCAGCATTTT. Its protein is CASSRDRGNQPQHF.

This rearrangement joins TRBV5-6 to TRBJ1-6; D might be TRBD1 (5 bases). V was clipped by 0 bases and J by 5 bases, with 15 bases between them. CDR3 length: 17 amino acids. Germline CDR1 SGHDT, CDR2 YYEEEE. The CDR3 DNA reads TGTGCCAGCAGCTTGGCCTCCACAGGAATCAATAATTCACCCCTCCACTTT. The encoded protein is CASSLASTGINNSPLHF.

The chain carries TRBV24-1 and TRBJ1-5, with a weak D call TRBD1 (5 bases). Germline CDR1 reads KGHDR; CDR2 reads SFDVKD. Trimming removed 4 bases from V and 7 bases from J, with 16 bases in between. The CDR3 length is 15 residues. CDR3 region: CATSESQGSSQPQHF. The CDR3 DNA reads TGTGCCACCAGTGAGTCTCAGGGTTCCAGCCAGCCCCAGCATTTT.

This clone was picked up a small number of times. The chain combines TRBV29-1 with TRBJ2-7, with D tentatively TRBD1 (5 bases). Per germline, CDR1 SQVTM and CDR2 ANQGSEA. Trimming removed 4 bases from V and 4 bases from J, with 14 bases in between. The CDR3 totals 13 residues. CDR3 nucleotide sequence: TGCAGCGTTGTGTCGGACACCACTTACGAGCAGTACTTC. It translates to CSVVSDTTYEQYF.

The chain combines TRBV12-3 or TRBV12-4 with TRBJ1-2; TRBD1 might be the D (5 bases). The CDR3 is 13 amino acids. V was trimmed by 3 bases and J by 5 bases, leaving 10 bases between them. The CDR3 region has the DNA TGTGCCAGCAGTTTGGGGGGAGAATATGGCTACACCTTC. Residues: CASSLGGEYGYTF.

V gene TRBV3-1 (or the pseudogene TRBV3-2) combines with J gene TRBJ2-1, with TRBD2 matching over 9 bases. Germline CDR1 LGHDT, CDR2 YNNKEL (reference sequence). The CDR3 consists of 15 residues. The J segment lost 2 bases and the V segment lost 4 bases, leaving 3 bases of the junction unmatched. The DNA for the CDR3 is TGTGCCAGCAGCCGAGAGCGGGGGGCCTACAATGAGCAGTTCTTC. Protein sequence: CASSRERGAYNEQFF.

The chain has TRBV2 and TRBJ2-7; 10 bases align to TRBD2. V shed 2 bases and J 4 bases; nucleotides not matched to a gene: 5. The CDR3 runs 15 residues. Looked up from germline, CDR1 is SNHLY and CDR2 is FYNNEI. CDR3 DNA sequence: TGTGCCAGCAGTGAACTGGTAGCGGGGGGATACGAGCAGTACTTC. It encodes CASSELVAGGYEQYF.

The DNA of the CDR3 is TGCGCCAGCAGCCATTTGGGGGAGGTTCGGGGCTACACCTTC. Translating it yields CASSHLGEVRGYTF. This sequence joins TRBV4-3 and TRBJ1-2, with TRBD1 as a possible D gene (5 bases). V gave up 3 bases and J gave up 8 bases, with 16 bases separating them. The CDR3 is made up of 14 amino acids. The germline V gene encodes CDR1 LGHNA and CDR2 YSLEER.

This clone has more than one count but fewer than ten. The chain couples TRBV3-1 (or the pseudogene TRBV3-2) to TRBJ1-1; 9 positions agree with TRBD1. V lost 4 bases to trimming and J lost 4 bases; unmatched junction nucleotides: 4. CDR1 is LGHDT, CDR2 YNNKEL, per germline (reference sequence). CDR3 length: 14 residues. Written as DNA, the CDR3 is TGTGCCAGCAGCCTAGGACAGGGGTCCACTGAAGCTTTCTTT. This sequence encodes CASSLGQGSTEAFF.

V is TRBV3-1 (or the pseudogene TRBV3-2) and J is TRBJ2-1; D uncertain. The ends were cut back, 0 bases at V and 4 bases at J, with 7 bases in the middle. This CDR3 region has 14 residues. Germline V gene data show CDR1 as LGHDT and CDR2 as YNNKEL (reference sequence). The CDR3 coding sequence is TGTGCCAGCAGCCAAGATCAACGGTACAATGAGCAGTTCTTC. Amino acids: CASSQDQRYNEQFF.

The chain uses TRBV28 and TRBJ2-7; 9 bases fit TRBD1. The CDR3 covers 16 residues. Trimming took 5 bases from V and 6 from J; bases not matched to a gene: 14. Germline V lookup: CDR1 MDHEN, CDR2 SYDVKM. This CDR3 reads CASSGFRDRDSLEQYF. Here the CDR3 DNA reads TGTGCCAGCAGTGGCTTCCGGGACAGGGACTCCCTCGAGCAGTACTTC.

The chain carries TRBV15 and TRBJ2-3; perhaps TRBD2 as D (6 bases). V gave up 0 bases and J gave up 2 bases, with 12 bases separating them. This CDR3 has 16 residues. CDR1 LNHNV and CDR2 YYDKDF come from the germline V gene (reference sequence). Here the CDR3 DNA reads TGTGCCACCAGCAGAGATGGTCGGGGGTACACAGATACGCAGTATTTT. It is translated as CATSRDGRGYTDTQYF.

This chain connects TRBV10-2 to TRBJ2-1; D is perhaps TRBD2 (5 bases). CDR3 length: 13 amino acids. CDR1 WSHSY and CDR2 SAAADI come from the germline V gene. Trimming took off 1 base at V and 6 bases at J, with 7 bases between the two ends. CDR3 region: CASSEWTFNEQFF. The CDR3 DNA reads as TGCGCCAGCAGTGAGTGGACTTTCAATGAGCAGTTCTTC.

The chain combines TRBV3-1 (or the pseudogene TRBV3-2) with TRBJ1-1; D remains ambiguous. The CDR3 spans 13 residues. Germline lookup yields CDR1 LGHDT and CDR2 YNNKEL (reference sequence). V was clipped by 3 bases and J by 6 bases, with 11 bases between them. CDR3 region: CASSHLEGAEAFF. In DNA, the CDR3 is TGTGCCAGCAGCCATCTTGAGGGCGCTGAAGCTTTCTTT.

The chain has TRBV7-8 and TRBJ2-7; 13 nucleotides align to TRBD2. Germline CDR1 is SGHVS and CDR2 is FQNEAQ. Trimming cost V 1 base and J 2 bases; bases outside gene matches: 5. CDR3 size: 17 residues. The CDR3 nucleotides read TGTGCCAGCAGCTTAGTTCTTGGACTAGCGGGGGCCTACGAGCAGTACTTC. This translates into CASSLVLGLAGAYEQYF.

This clone was counted a single time. The rearrangement joins TRBV5-1 to TRBJ2-5; 11 bases match TRBD2. CDR3 size: 16 residues. J lost 0 bases, V lost 3 bases, and 4 bases had no gene match. Looked up from germline, CDR1 is SGHRS and CDR2 is YFSETQ. Here the CDR3 reads CASSSSGGSHQETQYF. The DNA of the CDR3 is TGCGCCAGCAGCTCTAGCGGGGGGTCCCACCAAGAGACCCAGTACTTC.

The CDR3: CASSYRVGATQYF. For the CDR3, the DNA is TGTGCCAGCAGTTACAGGGTTGGGGCTACGCAGTATTTT. V and J are TRBV6-5 and TRBJ2-3; tentatively, D is TRBD1 (5 bases). Germline CDR1 is MNHEY and CDR2 is SVGAGI. V gave up 2 bases and J gave up 8 bases, with 11 bases separating them. The CDR3 consists of 13 residues.

The chain carries TRBV4-2 and TRBJ2-2, with D possibly being TRBD2 (6 bases). The germline CDR1 and CDR2 sequences are LGHNA and YNFKEQ. The CDR3 has 16 residues. Deletions cut 1 base from V and 0 bases from J, with 9 bases between. The CDR3 here is CASSQVGGTNTGELFF. DNA of the CDR3: TGTGCCAGCAGCCAAGTCGGAGGGACGAACACCGGGGAGCTGTTTTTT.

The rearrangement links TRBV11-2 to TRBJ1-6, with D possibly being TRBD1 (6 bases). The CDR3 is made up of 14 amino acids. V gave up 5 bases and J gave up 7 bases, with 12 bases separating them. Germline V lookup: CDR1 SGHAT, CDR2 FQNNGV. The CDR3 DNA reads as TGTGCCAGCAGCCCCCGAGGGGGAAATTCACCCCTCCACTTT. Translation: CASSPRGGNSPLHF.

V usage is TRBV28 and J usage is TRBJ2-7, with 10 bases that match TRBD1. In germline, CDR1 is MDHEN, CDR2 SYDVKM. This CDR3 region has 15 residues. The J segment lost 3 bases and the V segment lost 5 bases, leaving 7 bases of the junction unmatched. The CDR3 protein is CASSLETGGFYEQYF. The CDR3 region has the DNA TGTGCCAGCAGTCTAGAGACAGGGGGCTTCTACGAGCAGTACTTC. The complete variable domain, with remaining parts taken from reference TRBV28 and TRBJ2-7, reads DVKVTQSSRYLVKRTGEKVFLECVQDMDHENMFWYRQDPGLGLRLIYFSYDVKMKEKGDIPEGYSVSREKKERFSLILESASTNQTSMYLCASSLETGGFYEQYFGPGTRLTVT.

V and J are TRBV18 and TRBJ2-4; a possible D gene is TRBD2 (5 bases). Germline V gives CDR1 KGHSH, CDR2 LQKENI. With 6 bases removed from V and 2 bases from J, the gap between germline ends came to 11 bases. This CDR3 spans 14 amino acids. Here the CDR3 reads CASSSPGTKNIQYF. In DNA, the CDR3 is TGTGCCAGCTCCTCCCCGGGGACCAAAAACATTCAGTACTTC.